These T cell receptor beta chains were read from a single sample in a study of T cell repertoires in cytomegalovirus infection. A single record per CDR3 protein comes from TCRdb applying MiXCR to the reads. The table shows around 570,000 distinct CDR3 sequences, with under 45% occurring only once. Their antigen targets remain unknown. The source material was cultured PBMCs, sampled from culture after CMV antigen stimulation. The receptors originated from a human donor in good health (CMV status not recorded). Some clones in this sample may be carry-over from other donors' samples. CDR3s include the opening cysteine and the closing phenylalanine or tryptophan. Fields, in order: D gene, V gene, clone size, J gene, CDR3 protein, CDR3 DNA. A D gene is named only where the DNA matches it firmly. Where a row states a size, it is once, few, many or the class of an expanded clone; other rows omit it.

NA	TRBV12-3/TRBV12-4	NA	TRBJ1-5	CASSRDPGGQPQHF	TGTGCCAGCAGCCGAGACCCCGGTGGACAGCCCCAGCATTTT
NA	TRBV7-8	NA	TRBJ2-7	CASTATTGGPITYEQYF	TGTGCCAGCACCGCCACGACCGGGGGGCCGATTACCTACGAGCAGTACTTC
TRBD1	TRBV12-3/TRBV12-4	few	TRBJ1-5	CASSTGGRSNQPQHF	TGTGCCAGCAGTACAGGGGGCCGGAGCAATCAGCCCCAGCATTTT
TRBD1	TRBV19	NA	TRBJ1-1	CASSIRQGLAEAFF	TGTGCCAGTAGTATCCGACAGGGTTTGGCTGAAGCTTTCTTT
NA	TRBV20-1	NA	TRBJ1-4	CSARGVLATNEKLFF	TGCAGTGCTAGGGGCGTACTCGCAACTAATGAAAAACTGTTTTTT
NA	TRBV10-3	NA	TRBJ1-5	CAISSEIGGKQPQHF	TGTGCCATCAGCAGTGAGATAGGTGGTAAGCAGCCCCAGCATTTT
NA	TRBV7-4	NA	TRBJ1-1	CASSPPRVGITEAFF	TGTGCCAGCAGCCCGCCGAGGGTGGGGATTACTGAAGCTTTCTTT
NA	TRBV2	NA	TRBJ1-5	CASSEVPYQPQHF	TGTGCCAGCAGTGAAGTACCGTACCAGCCCCAGCATTTT
TRBD1	TRBV7-2	many	TRBJ2-3	CASSLAGQTTDTQYF	TGTGCCAGCAGCTTAGCGGGACAGACAACAGATACGCAGTATTTT
NA	TRBV5-6	NA	TRBJ2-1	CTSRADRLYSYNEQFF	TGTACCAGCAGAGCCGACAGGCTATATTCCTACAATGAGCAGTTCTTC
NA	TRBV7-2	few	TRBJ2-7	CASSLVSPSYEQYF	TGTGCCAGCAGCTTAGTAAGCCCCTCCTACGAGCAGTACTTC
TRBD1	TRBV19	NA	TRBJ2-6	CATTDRPGSGANVLTF	TGTGCCACTACGGACAGGCCGGGATCTGGGGCCAACGTCCTGACTTTC
TRBD1	TRBV4-3	NA	TRBJ2-1	CASSQDGGGTGVPEQFF	TGCGCCAGCAGCCAAGATGGGGGAGGGACAGGGGTTCCTGAGCAGTTCTTC
TRBD1	TRBV7-9	NA	TRBJ2-3	CASSTPNPGQGGTDTQYF	TGTGCCAGCAGCACGCCCAATCCGGGACAGGGCGGCACAGATACGCAGTATTTT
TRBD1	TRBV28	NA	TRBJ1-5	CASSSGQGVIGGNQPQHF	TGTGCCAGCAGCTCGGGACAGGGGGTGATCGGGGGCAATCAGCCCCAGCATTTT
TRBD2	TRBV27	few	TRBJ2-7	CASSWTSGGSYEQYF	TGTGCCAGCAGCTGGACTAGCGGGGGCTCCTACGAGCAGTACTTC
NA	TRBV6-2/TRBV6-3	few	TRBJ1-6	CASSYSLGNSPLHF	TGTGCCAGCAGTTACTCCCTGGGAAATTCACCCCTCCACTTT
NA	TRBV19	NA	TRBJ2-5	CASSITGFEETQYF	TGTGCCAGTAGTATAACTGGTTTTGAAGAGACCCAGTACTTC
NA	TRBV7-2	many	TRBJ2-1	CASSLVLTPNEQFF	TGTGCCAGCAGCTTAGTCCTTACACCGAATGAGCAGTTCTTC